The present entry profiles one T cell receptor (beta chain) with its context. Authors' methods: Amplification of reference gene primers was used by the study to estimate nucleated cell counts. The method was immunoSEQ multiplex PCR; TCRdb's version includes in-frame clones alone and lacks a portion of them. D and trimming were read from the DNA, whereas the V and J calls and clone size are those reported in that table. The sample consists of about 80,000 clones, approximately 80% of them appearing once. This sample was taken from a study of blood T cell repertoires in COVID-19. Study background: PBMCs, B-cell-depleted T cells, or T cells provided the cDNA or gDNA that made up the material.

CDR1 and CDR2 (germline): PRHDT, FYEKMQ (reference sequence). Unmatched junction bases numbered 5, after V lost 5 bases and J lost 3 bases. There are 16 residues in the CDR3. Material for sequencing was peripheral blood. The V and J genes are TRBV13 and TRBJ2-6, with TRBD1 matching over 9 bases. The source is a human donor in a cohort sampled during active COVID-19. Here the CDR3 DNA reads TGTGCCAGCAGCGTACAGGGGGCGCGTGGGGCCAACGTCCTGACTTTC. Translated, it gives CASSVQGARGANVLTF.